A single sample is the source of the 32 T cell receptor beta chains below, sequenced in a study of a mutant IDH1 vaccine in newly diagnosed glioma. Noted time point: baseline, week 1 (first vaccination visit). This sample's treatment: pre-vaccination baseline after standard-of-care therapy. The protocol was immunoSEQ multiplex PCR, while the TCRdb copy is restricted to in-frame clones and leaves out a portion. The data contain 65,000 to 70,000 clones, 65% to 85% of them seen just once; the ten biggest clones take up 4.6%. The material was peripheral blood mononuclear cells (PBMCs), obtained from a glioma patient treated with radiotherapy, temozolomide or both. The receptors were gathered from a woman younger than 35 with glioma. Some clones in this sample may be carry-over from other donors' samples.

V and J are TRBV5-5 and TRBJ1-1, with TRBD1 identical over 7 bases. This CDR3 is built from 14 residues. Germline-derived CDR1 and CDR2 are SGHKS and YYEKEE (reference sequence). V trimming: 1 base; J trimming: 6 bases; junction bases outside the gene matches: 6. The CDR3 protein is CASSLTTGRSEAFF. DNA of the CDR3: TGTGCCAGCAGCTTGACGACAGGGAGGTCTGAAGCTTTCTTT.

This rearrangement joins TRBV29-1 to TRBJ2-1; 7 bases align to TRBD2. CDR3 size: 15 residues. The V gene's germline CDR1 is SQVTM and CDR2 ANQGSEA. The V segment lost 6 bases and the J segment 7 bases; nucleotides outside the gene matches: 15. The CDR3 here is CSVQPSAGVKNEQFF. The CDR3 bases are TGCAGCGTCCAGCCCTCGGCGGGAGTCAAAAATGAGCAGTTCTTC.

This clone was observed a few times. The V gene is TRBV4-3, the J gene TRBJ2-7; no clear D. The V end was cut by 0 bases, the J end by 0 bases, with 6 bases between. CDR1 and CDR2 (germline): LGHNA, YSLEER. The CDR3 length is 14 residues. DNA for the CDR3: TGCGCCAGCAGCCAAGACCTGGGCTCCTACGAGCAGTACTTC. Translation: CASSQDLGSYEQYF.

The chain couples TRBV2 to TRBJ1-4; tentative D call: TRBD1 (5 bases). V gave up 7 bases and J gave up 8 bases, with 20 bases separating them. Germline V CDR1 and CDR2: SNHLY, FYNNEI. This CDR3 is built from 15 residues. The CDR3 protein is CASTETQGLGEKLFF. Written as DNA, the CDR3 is TGTGCCAGCACAGAGACGCAGGGTTTAGGGGAAAAACTGTTTTTT.

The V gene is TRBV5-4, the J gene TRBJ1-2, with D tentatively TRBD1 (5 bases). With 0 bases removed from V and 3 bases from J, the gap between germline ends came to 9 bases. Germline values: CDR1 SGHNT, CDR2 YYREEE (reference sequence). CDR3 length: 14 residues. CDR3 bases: TGTGCCAGCAGCTTGGTTGGGGGGTACTATGGCTACACCTTC. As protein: CASSLVGGYYGYTF.

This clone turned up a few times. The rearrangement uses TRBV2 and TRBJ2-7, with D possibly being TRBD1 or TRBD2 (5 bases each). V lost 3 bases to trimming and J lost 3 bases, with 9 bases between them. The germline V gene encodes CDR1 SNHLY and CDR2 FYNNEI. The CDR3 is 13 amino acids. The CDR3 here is CASSEGPYYEQYF. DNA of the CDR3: TGTGCCAGCAGTGAGGGACCGTACTACGAGCAGTACTTC.

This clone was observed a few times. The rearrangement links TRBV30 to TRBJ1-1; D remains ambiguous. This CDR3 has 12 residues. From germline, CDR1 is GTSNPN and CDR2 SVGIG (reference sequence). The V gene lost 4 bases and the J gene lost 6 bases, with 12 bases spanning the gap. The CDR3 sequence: CAWKKGIPEAFF. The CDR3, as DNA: TGTGCCTGGAAGAAAGGGATCCCTGAAGCTTTCTTT.

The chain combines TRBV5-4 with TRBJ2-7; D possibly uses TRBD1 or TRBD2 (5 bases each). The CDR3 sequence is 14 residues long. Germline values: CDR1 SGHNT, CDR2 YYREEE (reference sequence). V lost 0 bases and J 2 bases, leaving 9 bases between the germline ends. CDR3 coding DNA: TGTGCCAGCAGCTTGGACAGGAGGACCTACGAGCAGTACTTC. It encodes CASSLDRRTYEQYF.

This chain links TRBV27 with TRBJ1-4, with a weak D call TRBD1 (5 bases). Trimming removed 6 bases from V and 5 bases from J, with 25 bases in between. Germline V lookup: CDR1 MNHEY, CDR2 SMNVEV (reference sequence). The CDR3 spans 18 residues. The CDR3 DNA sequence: TGTGCCAGCAGGAGATTCGGGACCCCCTCAAGGATGAATGAAAAACTGTTTTTT. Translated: CASRRFGTPSRMNEKLFF. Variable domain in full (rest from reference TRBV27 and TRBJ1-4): EAQVTQNPRYLITVTGKKLTVTCSQNMNHEYMSWYRQDPGLGLRQIYYSMNVEVTDKGDVPEGYKVSRKEKRNFPLILESPSPNQTSLYFCASRRFGTPSRMNEKLFFGSGTQLSVL.

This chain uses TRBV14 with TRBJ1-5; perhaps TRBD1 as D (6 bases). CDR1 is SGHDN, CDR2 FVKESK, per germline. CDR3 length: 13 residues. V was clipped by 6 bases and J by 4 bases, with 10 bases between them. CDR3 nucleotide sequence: TGTGCCAGCAGAGGGGGGCCTAATCAGCCCCAGCATTTT. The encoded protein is CASRGGPNQPQHF.

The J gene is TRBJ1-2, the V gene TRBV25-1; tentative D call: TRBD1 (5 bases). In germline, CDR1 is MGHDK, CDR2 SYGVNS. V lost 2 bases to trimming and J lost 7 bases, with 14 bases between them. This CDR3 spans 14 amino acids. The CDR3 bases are TGTGCCAGCAGTGAAGGTGGGGCATTGTTTGGCTACACCTTC. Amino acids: CASSEGGALFGYTF.

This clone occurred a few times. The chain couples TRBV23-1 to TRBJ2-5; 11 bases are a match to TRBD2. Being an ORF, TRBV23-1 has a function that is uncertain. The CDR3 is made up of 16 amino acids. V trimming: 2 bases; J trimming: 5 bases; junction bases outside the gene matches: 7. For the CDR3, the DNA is TGCGCCAGCAGTCAAGCACTAGCGGGGGAGGGGGAGACCCAGTACTTC. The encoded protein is CASSQALAGEGETQYF.

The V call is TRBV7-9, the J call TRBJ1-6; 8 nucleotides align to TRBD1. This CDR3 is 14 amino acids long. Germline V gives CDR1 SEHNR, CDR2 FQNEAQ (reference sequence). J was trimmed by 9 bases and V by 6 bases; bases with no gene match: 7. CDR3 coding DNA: TGTGCCAGCAGTGGTCAGGGGGCAGCTTCACCCCTCCACTTT. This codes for CASSGQGAASPLHF.

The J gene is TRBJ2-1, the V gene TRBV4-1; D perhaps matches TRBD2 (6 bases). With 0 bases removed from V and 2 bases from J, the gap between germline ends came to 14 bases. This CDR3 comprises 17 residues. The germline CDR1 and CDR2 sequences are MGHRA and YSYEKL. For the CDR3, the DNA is TGCGCCAGCAGCCAAGAGGGGTGGCGGGATCCCTACAATGAGCAGTTCTTC. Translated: CASSQEGWRDPYNEQFF.

The CDR3, as DNA: TGTGCCAGCAGTTCCGGAGCTCCCCAATACTATGGCTACACCTTC. It specifies CASSSGAPQYYGYTF. This rearrangement joins TRBV6-5 to TRBJ1-2, with unresolved D. Trimming removed 4 bases at V and 3 bases at J, with 15 bases between. The CDR3 consists of 15 residues. CDR1 and CDR2 (germline): MNHEY, SVGAGI.

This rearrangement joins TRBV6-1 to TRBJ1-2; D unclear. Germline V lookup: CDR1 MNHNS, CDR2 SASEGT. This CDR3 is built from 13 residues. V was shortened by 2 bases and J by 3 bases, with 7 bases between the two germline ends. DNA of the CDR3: TGTGCCAGCAGTGAACTAACCTACTATGGCTACACCTTC. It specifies CASSELTYYGYTF.

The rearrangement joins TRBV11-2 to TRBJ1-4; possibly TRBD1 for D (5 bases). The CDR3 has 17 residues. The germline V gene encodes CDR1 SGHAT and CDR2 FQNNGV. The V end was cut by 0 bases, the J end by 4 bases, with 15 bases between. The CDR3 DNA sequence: TGTGCCAGCAGCTTAGAAGGCGAACAGGCTCTTAATGAAAAACTGTTTTTT. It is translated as CASSLEGEQALNEKLFF.

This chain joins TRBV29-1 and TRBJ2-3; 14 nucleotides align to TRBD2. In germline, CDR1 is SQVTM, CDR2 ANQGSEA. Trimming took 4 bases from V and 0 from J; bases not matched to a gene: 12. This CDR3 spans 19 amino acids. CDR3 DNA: TGCAGCGTTGGACTAGCGGGAGGGAAACAGACTGCTAGCACAGATACGCAGTATTTT. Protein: CSVGLAGGKQTASTDTQYF.

The CDR3 region is CASSQEATLGIQYF. CDR3 coding DNA: TGTGCCAGCAGCCAAGAGGCAACCCTAGGCATTCAGTACTTC. This rearrangement joins TRBV14 to TRBJ2-4, with D uncertain. The ends were cut back, 0 bases at V and 9 bases at J, with 12 bases in the middle. CDR1 and CDR2 (germline): SGHDN, FVKESK. The CDR3 contains 14 residues.

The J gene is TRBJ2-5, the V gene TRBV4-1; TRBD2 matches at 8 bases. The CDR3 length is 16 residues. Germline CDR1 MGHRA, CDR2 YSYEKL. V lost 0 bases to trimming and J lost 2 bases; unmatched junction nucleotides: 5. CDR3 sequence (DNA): TGCGCCAGCAGCCAAGACGGTGCGGGGGGACAAGAGACCCAGTACTTC. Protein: CASSQDGAGGQETQYF.

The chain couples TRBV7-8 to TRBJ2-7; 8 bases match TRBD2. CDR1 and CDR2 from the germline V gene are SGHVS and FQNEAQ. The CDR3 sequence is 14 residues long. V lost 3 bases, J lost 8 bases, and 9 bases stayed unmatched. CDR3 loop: CASSLSIAGLKQYF. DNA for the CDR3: TGTGCCAGCAGCTTGTCAATAGCGGGGTTGAAGCAGTACTTC.

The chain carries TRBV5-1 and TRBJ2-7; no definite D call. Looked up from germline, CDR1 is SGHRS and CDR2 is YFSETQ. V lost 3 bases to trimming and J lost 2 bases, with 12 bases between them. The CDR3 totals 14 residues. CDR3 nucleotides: TGCGCCAGCAGCTCCGGGCCTCGACCCTACGAGCAGTACTTC. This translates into CASSSGPRPYEQYF.

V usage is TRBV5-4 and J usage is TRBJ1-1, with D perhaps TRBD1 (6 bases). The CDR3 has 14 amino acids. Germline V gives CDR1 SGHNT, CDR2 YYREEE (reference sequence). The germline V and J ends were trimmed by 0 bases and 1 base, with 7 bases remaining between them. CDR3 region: CASSLETGNTEAFF. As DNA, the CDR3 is TGTGCCAGCAGCTTGGAGACAGGGAACACTGAAGCTTTCTTT.

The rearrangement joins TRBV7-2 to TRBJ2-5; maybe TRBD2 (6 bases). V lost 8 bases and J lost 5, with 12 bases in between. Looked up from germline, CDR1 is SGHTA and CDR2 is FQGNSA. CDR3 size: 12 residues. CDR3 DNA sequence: TGTGCCAGCGGAGGGGATTGGGAGACCCAGTACTTC. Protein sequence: CASGGDWETQYF. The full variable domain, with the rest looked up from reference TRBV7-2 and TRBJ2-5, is GAGVSQSPSNKVTEKGKDVELRCDPISGHTALYWYRQSLGQGLEFLIYFQGNSAPDKSGLPSDRFSAERTGGSVSTLTIQRTQQEDSAVYLCASGGDWETQYFGPGTRLLVL.

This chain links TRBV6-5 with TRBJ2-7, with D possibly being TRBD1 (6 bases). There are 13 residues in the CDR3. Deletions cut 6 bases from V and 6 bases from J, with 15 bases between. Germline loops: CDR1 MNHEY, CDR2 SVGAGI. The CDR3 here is CASSLGQSGEQYF. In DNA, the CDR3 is TGTGCCAGCAGCCTAGGACAGTCGGGCGAGCAGTACTTC.

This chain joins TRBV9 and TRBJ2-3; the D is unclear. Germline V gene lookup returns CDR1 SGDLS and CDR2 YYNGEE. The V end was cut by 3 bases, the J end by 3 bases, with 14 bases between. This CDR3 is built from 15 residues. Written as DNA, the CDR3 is TGTGCCAGCAGCGCAAAAAACACCCCAACAGATACGCAGTATTTT. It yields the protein CASSAKNTPTDTQYF.

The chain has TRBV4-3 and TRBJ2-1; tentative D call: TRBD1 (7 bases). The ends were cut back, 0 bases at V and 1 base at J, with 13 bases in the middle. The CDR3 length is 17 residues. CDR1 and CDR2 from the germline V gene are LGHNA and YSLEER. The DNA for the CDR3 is TGCGCCAGCAGCCAAGAGGAGACAGGGAGGTCCTACAATGAGCAGTTCTTC. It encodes CASSQEETGRSYNEQFF.

In nucleotides, the CDR3 is TGTGCCAGCAGCTTAGGAGCGGGGACGAGCACAGATACGCAGTATTTT. Protein: CASSLGAGTSTDTQYF. The genes are TRBV5-4 and TRBJ2-3; the match to TRBD2 covers 7 bases. Germline assignment: CDR1 SGHNT and CDR2 YYREEE (reference sequence). CDR3 size: 16 residues. The J segment lost 0 bases and the V segment lost 2 bases, leaving 6 bases of the junction unmatched. Using reference TRBV5-4 and TRBJ2-3 for the parts outside the CDR3, the full variable domain is ETGVTQSPTHLIKTRGQQVTLRCSSQSGHNTVSWYQQALGQGPQFIFQYYREEENGRGNFPPRFSGLQFPNYSSELNVNALELDDSALYLCASSLGAGTSTDTQYFGPGTRLTVL.

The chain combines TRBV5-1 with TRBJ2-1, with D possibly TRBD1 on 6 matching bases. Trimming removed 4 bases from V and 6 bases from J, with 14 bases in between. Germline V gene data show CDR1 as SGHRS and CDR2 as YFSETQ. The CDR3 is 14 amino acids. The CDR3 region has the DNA TGCGCCAGCAGCGTGGACAGTCCTTTCAATGAGCAGTTCTTC. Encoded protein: CASSVDSPFNEQFF.

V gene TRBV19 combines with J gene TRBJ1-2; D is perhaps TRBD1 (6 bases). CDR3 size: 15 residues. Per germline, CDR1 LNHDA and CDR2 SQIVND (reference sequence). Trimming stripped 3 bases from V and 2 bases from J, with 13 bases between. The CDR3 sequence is CASSIGHRANYGYTF. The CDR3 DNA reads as TGTGCCAGTAGTATCGGGCACAGGGCAAACTATGGCTACACCTTC.

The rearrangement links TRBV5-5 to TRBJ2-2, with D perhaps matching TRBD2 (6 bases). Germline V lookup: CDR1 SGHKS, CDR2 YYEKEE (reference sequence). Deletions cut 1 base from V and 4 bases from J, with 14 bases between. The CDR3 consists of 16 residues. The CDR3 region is CASSLIAARGTGELFF. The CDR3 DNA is TGTGCCAGCAGCTTGATAGCGGCCCGAGGCACCGGGGAGCTGTTTTTT.

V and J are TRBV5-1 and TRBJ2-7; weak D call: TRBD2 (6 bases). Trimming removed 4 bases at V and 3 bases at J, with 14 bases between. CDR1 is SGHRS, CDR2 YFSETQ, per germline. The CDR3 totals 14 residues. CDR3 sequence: CASSGRGNSYEQYF. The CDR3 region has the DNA TGCGCCAGCAGCGGCCGGGGGAACAGCTACGAGCAGTACTTC.